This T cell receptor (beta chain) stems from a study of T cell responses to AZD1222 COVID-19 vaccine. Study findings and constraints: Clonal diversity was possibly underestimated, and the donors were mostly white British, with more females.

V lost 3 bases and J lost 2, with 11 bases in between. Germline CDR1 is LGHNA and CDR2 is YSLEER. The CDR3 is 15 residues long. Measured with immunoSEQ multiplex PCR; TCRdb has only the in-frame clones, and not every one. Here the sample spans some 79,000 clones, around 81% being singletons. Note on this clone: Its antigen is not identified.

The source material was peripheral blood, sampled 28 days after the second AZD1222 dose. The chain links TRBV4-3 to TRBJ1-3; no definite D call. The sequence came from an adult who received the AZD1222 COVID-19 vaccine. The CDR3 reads CASSQTYTPGNTIYF. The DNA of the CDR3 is TGCGCCAGCAGCCAGACCTACACCCCTGGAAACACCATATATTTT.